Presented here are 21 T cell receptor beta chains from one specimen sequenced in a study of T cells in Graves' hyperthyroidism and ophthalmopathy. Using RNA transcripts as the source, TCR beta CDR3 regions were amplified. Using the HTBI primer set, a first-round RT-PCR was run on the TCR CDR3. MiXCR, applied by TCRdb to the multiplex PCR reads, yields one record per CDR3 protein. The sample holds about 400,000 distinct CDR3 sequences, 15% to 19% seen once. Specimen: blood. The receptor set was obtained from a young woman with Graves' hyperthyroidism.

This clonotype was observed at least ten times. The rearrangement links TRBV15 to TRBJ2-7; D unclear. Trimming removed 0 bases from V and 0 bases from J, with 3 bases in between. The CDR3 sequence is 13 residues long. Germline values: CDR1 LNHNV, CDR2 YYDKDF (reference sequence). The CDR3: CATSRDYSYEQYF. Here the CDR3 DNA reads TGTGCCACCAGCAGAGATTACTCCTACGAGCAGTACTTC.

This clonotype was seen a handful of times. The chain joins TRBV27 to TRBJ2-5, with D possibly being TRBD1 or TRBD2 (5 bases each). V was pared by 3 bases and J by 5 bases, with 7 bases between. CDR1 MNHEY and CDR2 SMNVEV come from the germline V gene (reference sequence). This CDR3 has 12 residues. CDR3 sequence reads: CASSFWGETQYF. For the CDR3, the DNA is TGTGCCAGCAGTTTCTGGGGGGAGACCCAGTACTTC.

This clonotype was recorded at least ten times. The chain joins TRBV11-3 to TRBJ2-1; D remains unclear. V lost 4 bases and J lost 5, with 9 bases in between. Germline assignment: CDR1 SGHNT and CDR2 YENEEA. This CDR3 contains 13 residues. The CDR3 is CASSSDRDNEQFF. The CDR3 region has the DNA TGTGCCAGCAGCTCAGATAGGGACAATGAGCAGTTCTTC.

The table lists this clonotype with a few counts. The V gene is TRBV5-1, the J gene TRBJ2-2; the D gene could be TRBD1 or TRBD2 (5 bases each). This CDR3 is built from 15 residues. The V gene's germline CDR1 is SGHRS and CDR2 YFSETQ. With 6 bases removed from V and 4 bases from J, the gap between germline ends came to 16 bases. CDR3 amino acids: CASTAAGALTGELFF. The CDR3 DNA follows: TGCGCCAGCACCGCGGCCGGGGCCCTCACCGGGGAGCTGTTTTTT.

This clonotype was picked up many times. CDR3 sequence: CASILSGSNTDTQYF. DNA for the CDR3: TGTGCCAGCATCCTTAGCGGGAGCAACACAGATACGCAGTATTTT. This chain uses TRBV11-2 with TRBJ2-3, with 9 bases aligning to TRBD2. The CDR3 covers 15 residues. Germline V CDR1 and CDR2: SGHAT, FQNNGV. J gave up 2 bases and V 7 bases, and 7 bases lay outside the gene matches.

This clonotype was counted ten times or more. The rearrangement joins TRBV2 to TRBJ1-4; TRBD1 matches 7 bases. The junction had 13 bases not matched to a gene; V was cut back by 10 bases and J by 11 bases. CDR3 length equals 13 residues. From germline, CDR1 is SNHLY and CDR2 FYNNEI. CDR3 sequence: CAIEGAVDEKLFF. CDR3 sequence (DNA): TGTGCCATTGAGGGGGCCGTTGACGAGAAACTGTTTTTT.

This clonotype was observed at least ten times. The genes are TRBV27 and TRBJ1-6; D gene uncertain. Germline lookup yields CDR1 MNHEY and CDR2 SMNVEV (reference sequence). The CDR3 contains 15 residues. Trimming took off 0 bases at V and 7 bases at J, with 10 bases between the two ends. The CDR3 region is CASSLSMGGNSPLHF. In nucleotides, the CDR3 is TGTGCCAGCAGTTTATCGATGGGAGGGAATTCACCCCTCCACTTT.

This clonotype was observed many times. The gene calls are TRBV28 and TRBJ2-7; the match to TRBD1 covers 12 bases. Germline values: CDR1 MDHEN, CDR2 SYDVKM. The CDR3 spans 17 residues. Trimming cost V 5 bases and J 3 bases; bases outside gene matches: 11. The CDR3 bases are TGTGCCAGCAGTCACCGGGACAGGGGGCTCTTGGGCTACGAGCAGTACTTC. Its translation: CASSHRDRGLLGYEQYF.

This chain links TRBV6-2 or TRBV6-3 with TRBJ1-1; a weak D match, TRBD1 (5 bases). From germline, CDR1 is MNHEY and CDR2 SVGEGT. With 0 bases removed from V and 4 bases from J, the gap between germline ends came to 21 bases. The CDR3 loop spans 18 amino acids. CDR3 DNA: TGTGCCAGCAGTTACTCGAGCCTGGCAGGGTTGTCTGGCACTGAAGCTTTCTTT. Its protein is CASSYSSLAGLSGTEAFF.

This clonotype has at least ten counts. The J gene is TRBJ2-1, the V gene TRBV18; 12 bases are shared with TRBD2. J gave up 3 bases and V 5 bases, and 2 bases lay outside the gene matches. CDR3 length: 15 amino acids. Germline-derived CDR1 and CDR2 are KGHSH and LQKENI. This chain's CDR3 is CASSTTSGSYNEQFF. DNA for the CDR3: TGTGCCAGCTCAACGACTAGCGGGAGCTACAATGAGCAGTTCTTC.

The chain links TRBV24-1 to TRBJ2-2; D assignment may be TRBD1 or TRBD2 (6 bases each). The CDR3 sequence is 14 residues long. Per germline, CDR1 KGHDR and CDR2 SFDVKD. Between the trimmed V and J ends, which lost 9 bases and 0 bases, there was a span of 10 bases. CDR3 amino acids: CATRGTSNTGELFF. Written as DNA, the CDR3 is TGTGCCACCCGGGGGACATCGAACACCGGGGAGCTGTTTTTT.

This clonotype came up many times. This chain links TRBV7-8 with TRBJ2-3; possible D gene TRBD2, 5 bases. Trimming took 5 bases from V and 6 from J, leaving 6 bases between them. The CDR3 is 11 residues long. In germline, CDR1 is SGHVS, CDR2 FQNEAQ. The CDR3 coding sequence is TGTGCCAGCAGCGGGAGCGATACGCAGTATTTT. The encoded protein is CASSGSDTQYF.

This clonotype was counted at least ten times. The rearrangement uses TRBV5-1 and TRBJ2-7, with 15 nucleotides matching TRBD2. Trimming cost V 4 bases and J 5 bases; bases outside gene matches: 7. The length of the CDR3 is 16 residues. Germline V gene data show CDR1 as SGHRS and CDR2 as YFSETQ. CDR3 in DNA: TGCGCCAGCAGCGGACTAGCGGGAGGGCCTGGAAACGAGCAGTACTTC. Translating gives CASSGLAGGPGNEQYF.

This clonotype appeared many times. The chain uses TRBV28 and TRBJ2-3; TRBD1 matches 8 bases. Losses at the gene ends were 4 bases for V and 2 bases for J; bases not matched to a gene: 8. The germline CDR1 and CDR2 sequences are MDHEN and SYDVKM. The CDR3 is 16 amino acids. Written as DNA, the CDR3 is TGTGCCAGCAGTTCCTTGGGACAGGACACCACAGATACGCAGTATTTT. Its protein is CASSSLGQDTTDTQYF. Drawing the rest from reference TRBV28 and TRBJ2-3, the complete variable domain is DVKVTQSSRYLVKRTGEKVFLECVQDMDHENMFWYRQDPGLGLRLIYFSYDVKMKEKGDIPEGYSVSREKKERFSLILESASTNQTSMYLCASSSLGQDTTDTQYFGPGTRLTVL.

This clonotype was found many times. The CDR3 bases are TGCGCCAGCAGCTCCGGACTAGCGGGAGAAGGGGAGCAGTTCTTC. As protein: CASSSGLAGEGEQFF. The V call is TRBV5-1, the J call TRBJ2-1; the match to TRBD2 covers 13 bases. Per germline, CDR1 SGHRS and CDR2 YFSETQ. V dropped 3 bases and J dropped 10; count of bases not matched to a gene: 7. The CDR3 is made up of 15 amino acids.

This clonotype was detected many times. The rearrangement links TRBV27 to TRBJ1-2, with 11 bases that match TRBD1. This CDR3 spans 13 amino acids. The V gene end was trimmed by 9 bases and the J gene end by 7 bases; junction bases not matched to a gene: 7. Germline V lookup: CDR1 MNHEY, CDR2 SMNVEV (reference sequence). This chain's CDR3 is CARGQGDSRGYTF. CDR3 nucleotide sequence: TGTGCCAGGGGACAGGGGGACTCCCGTGGCTACACCTTC.

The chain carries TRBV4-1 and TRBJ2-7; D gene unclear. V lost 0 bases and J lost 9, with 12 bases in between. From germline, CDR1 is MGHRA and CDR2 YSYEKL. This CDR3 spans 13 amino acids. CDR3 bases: TGCGCCAGCAGCCAAGATATGGGGATCGGGCAGTACTTC. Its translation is CASSQDMGIGQYF.

CDR3: CSAGREGLAYEQYF. The CDR3 DNA reads as TGCAGTGCTGGCAGGGAGGGACTAGCCTACGAGCAGTACTTC. The chain uses TRBV20-1 and TRBJ2-7; 8 positions match TRBD2. The CDR3 runs 14 residues. Trimming cost V 5 bases and J 2 bases; bases outside gene matches: 8. CDR1 and CDR2 (germline): DFQATT, SNEGSKA (reference sequence).

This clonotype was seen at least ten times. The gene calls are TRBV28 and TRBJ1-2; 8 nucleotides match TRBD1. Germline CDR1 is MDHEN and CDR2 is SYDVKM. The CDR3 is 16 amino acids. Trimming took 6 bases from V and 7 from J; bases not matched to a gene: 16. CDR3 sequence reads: CASSLGQGLIEGGYTF. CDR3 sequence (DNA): TGTGCCAGCAGCCTCGGACAGGGTTTGATTGAAGGTGGCTACACCTTC.

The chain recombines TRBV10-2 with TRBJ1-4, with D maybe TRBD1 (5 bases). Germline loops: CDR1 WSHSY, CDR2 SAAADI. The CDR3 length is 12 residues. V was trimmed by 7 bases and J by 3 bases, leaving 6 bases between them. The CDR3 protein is CASKGSNEKLFF. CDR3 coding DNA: TGCGCCAGCAAGGGGTCTAATGAAAAACTGTTTTTT.

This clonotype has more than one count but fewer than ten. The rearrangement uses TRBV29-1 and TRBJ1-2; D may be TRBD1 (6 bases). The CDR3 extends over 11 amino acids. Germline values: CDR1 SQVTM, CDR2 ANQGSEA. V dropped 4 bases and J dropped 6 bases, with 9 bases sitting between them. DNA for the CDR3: TGCAGCGTTGGCAGGGGAGATGGCTACACCTTC. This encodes CSVGRGDGYTF. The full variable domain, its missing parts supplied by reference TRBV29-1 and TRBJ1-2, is SAVISQKPSRDICQRGTSLTIQCQVDSQVTMMFWYRQQPGQSLTLIATANQGSEATYESGFVIDKFPISRPNLTFSTLTVSNMSPEDSSIYLCSVGRGDGYTFGSGTRLTVV.